These 8 T cell receptor beta chains originate from one sample sequenced in a study of blood T cell repertoires in COVID-19. Repertoires were generated with immunoSEQ multiplex PCR, while TCRdb's copy carries only in-frame clones and drops some. The sample lists about 150,000 clones, around nine tenths occurring once. Sequenced material: peripheral blood. Receptors originate from a woman aged 70 to 79 with acute or convalescent COVID-19.

CDR3 amino acids: CASSQSNRAGENTEAFF. CDR3 nucleotide sequence: TGCGCCAGCAGTCAATCGAACCGTGCCGGGGAAAACACTGAAGCTTTCTTT. The chain links TRBV23-1 to TRBJ1-1; no firm D call. TRBV23-1 is an open reading frame, and its role is uncertain. Trimming left V 0 bases short and J 2 bases short, with 16 bases between. CDR3 length equals 17 residues.

This chain joins TRBV24-1 and TRBJ1-4, with D perhaps TRBD1 (5 bases). V lost 4 bases, J lost 8 bases, and 10 bases lay in between. Germline V lookup: CDR1 KGHDR, CDR2 SFDVKD. The CDR3 contains 13 residues. CDR3 coding DNA: TGTGCCACCAGTGACCCCGACAGCGAAAAACTGTTTTTT. Translated, it gives CATSDPDSEKLFF.

The gene calls are TRBV28 and TRBJ1-2; no clear D. Trimming cost V 7 bases and J 4 bases, with 16 bases left between them. Looked up from germline, CDR1 is MDHEN and CDR2 is SYDVKM. The CDR3 is 14 amino acids. The CDR3 region is CASKGQWRVYGYTF. CDR3 DNA: TGTGCCAGCAAAGGGCAGTGGAGGGTCTATGGCTACACCTTC.

V gene TRBV11-2 combines with J gene TRBJ2-3, with TRBD2 identical over 7 bases. There are 15 residues in the CDR3. The ends lost 8 bases at V and 2 bases at J; junction bases unmatched: 10. CDR1 SGHAT and CDR2 FQNNGV come from the germline V gene. The chain's CDR3 is CASRSLGGVTDTQYF. The CDR3 region has the DNA TGTGCCAGCCGCTCACTGGGGGGGGTCACAGATACGCAGTATTTT.

The chain couples TRBV18 to TRBJ2-7; a possible D gene is TRBD1 (5 bases). V was cut by 2 bases and J by 3 bases, with 8 bases left in between. Germline V gene lookup returns CDR1 KGHSH and CDR2 LQKENI. The CDR3 has 13 amino acids. The CDR3: CASSPNQGYEQYV. CDR3 bases: TGTGCCAGCTCACCAAATCAGGGCTACGAGCAGTACGTC.

This chain connects TRBV19 to TRBJ2-2; a possible D gene is TRBD2 (6 bases). V shed 6 bases and J shed 3 bases, with 20 bases lying between them. The CDR3 contains 17 residues. CDR1 LNHDA and CDR2 SQIVND come from the germline V gene (reference sequence). The CDR3 sequence: CASSPRRGRIYTGELFF. CDR3 bases: TGTGCCAGTAGCCCCAGACGGGGGAGAATCTACACCGGGGAGCTGTTTTTT.

The V call is TRBV5-1, the J call TRBJ1-2, with D perhaps matching TRBD1 (6 bases). Per the germline V gene, CDR1 is SGHRS and CDR2 is YFSETQ. V lost 0 bases to trimming and J lost 4 bases, with 13 bases between them. The CDR3 runs 15 residues. CDR3 region: CASSLEGRTAYGYTF. The CDR3 DNA follows: TGCGCCAGCAGCTTGGAAGGCAGGACAGCCTATGGCTACACCTTC.

The chain combines TRBV7-9 with TRBJ2-3; 8 positions match TRBD1. Losses at the gene ends were 5 bases for V and 1 base for J; bases not matched to a gene: 14. The CDR3 length is 18 residues. CDR1 SEHNR and CDR2 FQNEAQ come from the germline V gene (reference sequence). CDR3 amino acids: CASSPHPTGEDRTDTQYF. In DNA, the CDR3 is TGTGCCAGCAGCCCACATCCGACAGGGGAGGATCGCACAGATACGCAGTATTTT.